Sequencing of this T cell receptor beta chain was carried out in a study of CD8+CD57+ T cells in acquired aplastic anemia. Across the study: Each DNA sample taken from sorted CD4+ and CD8+ cells came to roughly 3.5 ug on average.

Template material for TCR beta VDJ and CDR3 profiling consisted of genomic DNA. Using its own MiXCR run on the reads, TCRdb lists one record per CDR3 protein. The sample holds hundreds of thousands of distinct CDR3 sequences; about two thirds are singletons and the top ten take around 4%. Germline lookup yields CDR1 ENHRY and CDR2 SYGVKD. CDR3 length equals 16 residues. The chain is built from TRBV10-3 and TRBJ1-3; perhaps D is TRBD1 or TRBD2 (5 bases each). The tail of the sequence fits TRBJ2-3 better, so the J call may be wrong. Material for sequencing was sorted CD4+, CD8+, or CD8+CD57+ T cells (not recorded which) from PBMCs. This receptor was obtained from a human donor in good health, serving as a control. CDR3 DNA sequence: TGTGCCATCAGTGCCCCCGGGGCTACGGGGAGAGACACGCAGTATTTT. It specifies CAISAPGATGRDTQYF.